This paragraph covers one T cell receptor beta chain sequence. Antigen: not known. This record belongs to a study of CD4 T cell repertoires in COVID-19. These memory T cells were uncultured and sequenced directly after ex vivo isolation. TCRdb's table, derived via immunoSEQ multiplex PCR, lists solely in-frame clones and lacks some. This table has 60,000 to 90,000 clones, under 90% appearing once. Overall study results and limits: Two or all three memory subsets shared several highly expanded SARS-CoV-2-reactive clonotypes. SARS-CoV and/or HKU1 spike cultures shared between about 6.5 and 25% of SARS-CoV-2 clonotypes.

The specimen comprised CD4+ T cells from peripheral blood, sampled after recovery from COVID-19. The clonotype comes from a human donor who had COVID-19.

The CDR3 spells CASTSSGSNYGYTF. For the CDR3, the DNA is TGTGCCAGCACCTCCTCCGGGTCTAACTATGGCTACACCTTC. This rearrangement joins TRBV7-9 to TRBJ1-2; unclear D gene. Trimming stripped 7 bases from V and 0 bases from J, with 12 bases between. The CDR3 is 14 amino acids. Germline values: CDR1 SEHNR, CDR2 FQNEAQ (reference sequence).